What follows are 5 T cell receptor beta chains derived from one specimen sequenced in a study of cytomegalovirus exposure and HLA in healthy donors. PCR used 60 Vbeta primers and 13 Jbeta primers. The method was immunoSEQ multiplex PCR; TCRdb's version includes in-frame clones alone and lacks a portion of them. This sample has some 200,000 clones, with over 65% found just once. The sequenced material came from PBMCs. The receptor set was obtained from a woman aged 45-65 years in good health and CMV-seropositive.

The chain uses TRBV7-2 and TRBJ1-6; no clear D. This CDR3 comprises 14 residues. Germline V gene data show CDR1 as SGHTA and CDR2 as FQGNSA. Between the trimmed V and J ends, which lost 3 bases and 6 bases, there was a span of 9 bases. The DNA for the CDR3 is TGTGCCAGCAGCTTCTCCAGGCTTAATTCACCCCTCCACTTT. This codes for CASSFSRLNSPLHF.

The chain links TRBV9 to TRBJ2-1, with TRBD2 matching over 8 bases. Germline loops: CDR1 SGDLS, CDR2 YYNGEE. The CDR3 covers 15 residues. V shed 2 bases and J 7 bases; nucleotides not matched to a gene: 8. The DNA for the CDR3 is TGTGCCAGCAGCGTTTTCCGGGGGGGGTTGAATGAGCAGTTCTTC. Translation: CASSVFRGGLNEQFF.

The chain carries TRBV15 and TRBJ1-2, with D perhaps TRBD1 (5 bases). The CDR3 has 15 residues. V was cut by 5 bases and J by 0 bases, with 13 bases left in between. The germline V gene encodes CDR1 LNHNV and CDR2 YYDKDF (reference sequence). CDR3: CATSEGRATNYGYTF. As DNA, the CDR3 is TGTGCCACCAGCGAGGGGAGGGCCACTAACTATGGCTACACCTTC.

This clone was detected only once. The CDR3 ends on some other residue instead of the conserved phenylalanine or tryptophan, so this is likely a read error. J is TRBJ1-1 and V is TRBV19; a possible D gene is TRBD1 (5 bases). Germline V gene lookup returns CDR1 LNHDA and CDR2 SQIVND (reference sequence). The V gene lost 3 bases and the J gene lost 1 base, with 15 bases spanning the gap. There are 16 residues in the CDR3. CDR3 in amino acids: CASSIGGELGNTEAFS. For the CDR3, the DNA is TGTGCCAGTAGTATTGGAGGGGAATTAGGGAACACTGAAGCTTTCTCT.

V is TRBV4-1 and J is TRBJ2-3; 7 bases map to TRBD1. With 4 bases clipped from V and 5 bases from J, the junction kept 18 bases outside the gene matches. The CDR3 runs 18 residues. From germline, CDR1 is MGHRA and CDR2 YSYEKL. This CDR3 reads CASSPLGQQGLGGDTQYF. CDR3 bases: TGCGCCAGCAGCCCGCTGGGACAACAGGGGTTAGGCGGAGATACGCAGTATTTT.